This T cell receptor beta chain is from a study of cytomegalovirus exposure and HLA in healthy donors. PCR was performed using 60 Vbeta and 13 Jbeta primers. The table came from immunoSEQ multiplex PCR; TCRdb's copy has only in-frame clones and leaves some out. In the table there are tens of thousands of clones, 70% to 80% of which are singletons. As to this clone: Its antigen is undetermined.

Study-level results: A later analysis showed that HLA-associated TCR beta chains had undergone more clonal expansion than equally common others. Common viral pathogens seemed to be connected with several of the most significant clusters, according to a later analysis. Among CMV-associated TCR beta chains, most appeared HLA-restricted in a later analysis.

This TCR came from a man in his fifties or sixties in good health and CMV-seronegative. Material for sequencing was PBMCs.

CDR3 in DNA: TGTGCCAGCAGTGGGACAGGGGTAGCCCCCCGGGAGCTGTTTTTT. Its translation is CASSGTGVAPRELFF. The V call is TRBV2, the J call TRBJ2-2; 9 bases match TRBD1. Germline V CDR1 and CDR2: SNHLY, FYNNEI. J lost 9 bases, V lost 4 bases, and 9 bases had no gene match. This CDR3 has 15 amino acids.